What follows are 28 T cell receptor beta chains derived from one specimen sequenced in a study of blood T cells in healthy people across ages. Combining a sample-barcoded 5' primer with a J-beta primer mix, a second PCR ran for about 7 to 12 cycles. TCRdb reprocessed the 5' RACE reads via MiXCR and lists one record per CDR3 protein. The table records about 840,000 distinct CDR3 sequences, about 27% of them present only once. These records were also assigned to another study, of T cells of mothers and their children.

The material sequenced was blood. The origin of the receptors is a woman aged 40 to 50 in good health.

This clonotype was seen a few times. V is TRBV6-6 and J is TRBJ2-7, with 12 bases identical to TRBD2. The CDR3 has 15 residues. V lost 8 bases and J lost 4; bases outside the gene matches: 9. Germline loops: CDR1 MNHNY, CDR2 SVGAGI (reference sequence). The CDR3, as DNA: TGTGCCAGCGGTATAACTAGCGGGGGGTGGTACGAGCAGTACTTC. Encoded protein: CASGITSGGWYEQYF.

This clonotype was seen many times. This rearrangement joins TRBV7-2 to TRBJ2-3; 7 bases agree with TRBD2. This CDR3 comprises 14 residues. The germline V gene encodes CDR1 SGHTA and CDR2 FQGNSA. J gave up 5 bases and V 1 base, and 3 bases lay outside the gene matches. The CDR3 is CASSLGSGGDTQYF. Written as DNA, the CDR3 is TGTGCCAGCAGCTTAGGCTCGGGAGGAGATACGCAGTATTTT.

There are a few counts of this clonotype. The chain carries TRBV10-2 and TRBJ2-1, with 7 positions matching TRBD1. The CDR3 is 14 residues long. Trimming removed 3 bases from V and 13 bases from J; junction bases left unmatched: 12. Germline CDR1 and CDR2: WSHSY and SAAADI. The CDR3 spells CASSDDRTGAVQFF. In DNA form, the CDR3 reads TGCGCCAGCAGTGATGACCGGACAGGTGCGGTACAGTTCTTC.

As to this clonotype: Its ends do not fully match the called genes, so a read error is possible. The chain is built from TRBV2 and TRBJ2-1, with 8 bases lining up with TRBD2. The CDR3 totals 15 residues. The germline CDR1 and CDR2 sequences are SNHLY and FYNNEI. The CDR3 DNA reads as TGTGCTAGCAAGGGGGGCGGGGGGACCTACAATGAGCAGTTCTTC. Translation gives CASKGGGGTYNEQFF.

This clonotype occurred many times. The CDR3, as DNA: TGTGCCACCAGTGATTTAAGAGGCCCAGAGGAGCAGTTCTTC. The encoded protein is CATSDLRGPEEQFF. V and J are TRBV24-1 and TRBJ2-1, with D unclear. With 1 base removed from V and 10 bases from J, the gap between germline ends came to 13 bases. Germline CDR1 and CDR2: KGHDR and SFDVKD. The CDR3 has 14 amino acids.

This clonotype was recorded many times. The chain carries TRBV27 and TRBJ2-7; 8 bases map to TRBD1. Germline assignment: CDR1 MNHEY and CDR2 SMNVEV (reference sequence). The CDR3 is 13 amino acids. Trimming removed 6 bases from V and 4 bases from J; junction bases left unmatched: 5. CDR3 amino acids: CASSRTGRYEQYF. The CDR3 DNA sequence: TGTGCCAGCAGCCGGACAGGGAGATACGAGCAGTACTTC.

The DNA of the CDR3 is TGCGCCAGCAGCTCCTTGACAGGTGTGGATGGCTACACCTTC. Translating gives CASSSLTGVDGYTF. The gene calls are TRBV5-1 and TRBJ1-2; D may be TRBD1 (6 bases). The length of the CDR3 is 14 residues. The germline V and J ends were trimmed by 3 bases and 6 bases, with 15 bases remaining between them. Germline lookup yields CDR1 SGHRS and CDR2 YFSETQ.

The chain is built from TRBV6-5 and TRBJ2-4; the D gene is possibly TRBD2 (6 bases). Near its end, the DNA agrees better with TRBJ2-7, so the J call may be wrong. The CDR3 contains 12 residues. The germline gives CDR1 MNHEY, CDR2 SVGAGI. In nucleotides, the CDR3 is TGTGCCACGCAAGGTAACGGGGGCGAGCAGTACTTC. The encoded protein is CATQGNGGEQYF.

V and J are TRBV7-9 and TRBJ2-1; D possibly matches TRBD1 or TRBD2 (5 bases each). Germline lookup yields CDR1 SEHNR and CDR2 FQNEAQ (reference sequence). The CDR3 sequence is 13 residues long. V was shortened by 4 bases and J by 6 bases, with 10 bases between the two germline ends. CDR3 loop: CASSSGPSNEQFF. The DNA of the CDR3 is TGTGCCAGCAGCTCGGGACCTTCCAATGAGCAGTTCTTC. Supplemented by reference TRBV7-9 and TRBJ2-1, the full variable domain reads DTGVSQNPRHKITKRGQNVTFRCDPISEHNRLYWYRQTLGQGPEFLTYFQNEAQLEKSRLLSDRFSAERPKGSFSTLEIQRTEQGDSAMYLCASSSGPSNEQFFGPGTRLTVL.

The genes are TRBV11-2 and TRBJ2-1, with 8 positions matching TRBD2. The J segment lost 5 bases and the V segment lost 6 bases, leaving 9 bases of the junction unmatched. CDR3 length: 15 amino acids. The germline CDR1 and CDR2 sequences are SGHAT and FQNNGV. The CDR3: CASRSPGGANNEQFF. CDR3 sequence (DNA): TGTGCCAGCAGATCCCCCGGGGGGGCAAACAATGAGCAGTTCTTC.

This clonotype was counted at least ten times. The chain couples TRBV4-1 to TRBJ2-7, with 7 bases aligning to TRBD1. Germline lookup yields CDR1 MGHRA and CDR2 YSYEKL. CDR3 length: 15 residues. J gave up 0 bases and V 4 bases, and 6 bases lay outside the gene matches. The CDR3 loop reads CASSRADRVSYEQYF. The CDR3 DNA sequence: TGCGCCAGCAGCCGGGCCGACAGGGTCTCCTACGAGCAGTACTTC.

As DNA, the CDR3 is TGTGCCACCAGTGAAGCCAGCGGGGGACCGGAGACCCAGTACTTC. This codes for CATSEASGGPETQYF. The gene calls are TRBV24-1 and TRBJ2-5, with 8 bases lining up with TRBD2. Germline V CDR1 and CDR2: KGHDR, SFDVKD. The V gene end was trimmed by 4 bases and the J gene end by 5 bases; junction bases not matched to a gene: 8. The CDR3 is made up of 15 amino acids.

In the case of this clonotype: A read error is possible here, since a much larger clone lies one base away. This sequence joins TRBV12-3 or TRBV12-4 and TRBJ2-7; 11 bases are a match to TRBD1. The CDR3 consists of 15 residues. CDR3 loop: CASRSRTGGSYEEYF. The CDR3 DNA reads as TGTGCCAGCAGATCCCGGACAGGGGGCTCCTACGAGGAGTACTTC.

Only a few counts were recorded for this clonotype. The DNA for the CDR3 is TGCAGCGTTGCCACGCGACAGGGGAACACTGAAGCTTTCTTT. It translates to CSVATRQGNTEAFF. This sequence joins TRBV29-1 and TRBJ1-1, with TRBD1 matching over 7 bases. This CDR3 region has 14 residues. The junction had 6 bases not matched to a gene; V was cut back by 4 bases and J by 1 base. Per germline, CDR1 SQVTM and CDR2 ANQGSEA. Based on the CDR3 plus reference TRBV29-1 and TRBJ1-1, the full variable domain is SAVISQKPSRDICQRGTSLTIQCQVDSQVTMMFWYRQQPGQSLTLIATANQGSEATYESGFVIDKFPISRPNLTFSTLTVSNMSPEDSSIYLCSVATRQGNTEAFFGQGTRLTVV.

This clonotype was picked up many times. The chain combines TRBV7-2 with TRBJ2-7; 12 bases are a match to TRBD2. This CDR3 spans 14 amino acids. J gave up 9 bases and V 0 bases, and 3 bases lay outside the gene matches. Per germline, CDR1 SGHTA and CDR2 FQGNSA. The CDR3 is CASSLATSGGPQYF. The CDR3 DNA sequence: TGTGCCAGCAGCTTAGCAACTAGCGGGGGGCCGCAGTACTTC.

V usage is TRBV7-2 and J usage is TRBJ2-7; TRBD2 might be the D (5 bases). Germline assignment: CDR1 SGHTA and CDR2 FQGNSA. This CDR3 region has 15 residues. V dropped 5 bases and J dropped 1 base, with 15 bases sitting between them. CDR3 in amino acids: CASSPGVSDSYEQYF. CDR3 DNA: TGTGCCAGCAGCCCCGGGGTATCTGATTCCTACGAGCAGTACTTC.

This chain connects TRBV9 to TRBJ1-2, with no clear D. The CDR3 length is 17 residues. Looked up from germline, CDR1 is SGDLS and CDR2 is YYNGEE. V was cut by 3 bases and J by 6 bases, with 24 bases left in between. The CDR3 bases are TGTGCCAGCAGCGCAGGACGGGGAAGCCCTAAGCGGGATGGCTACACCTTC. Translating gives CASSAGRGSPKRDGYTF.

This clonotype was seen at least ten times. The CDR3 reads CASSLGSGNEQYF. DNA for the CDR3: TGTGCCAGCAGCTTAGGTTCGGGGAACGAGCAGTACTTC. V is TRBV7-8 and J is TRBJ2-7, with a weak D call TRBD2 (5 bases). The CDR3 length is 13 residues. Trimming cost V 1 base and J 5 bases, with 9 bases left between them. Germline CDR1 is SGHVS and CDR2 is FQNEAQ. The full variable domain, rest sourced from reference TRBV7-8 and TRBJ2-7, is GAGVSQSPRYKVAKRGQDVALRCDPISGHVSLFWYQQALGQGPEFLTYFQNEAQLDKSGLPSDRFFAERPEGSVSTLKIQRTQQEDSAVYLCASSLGSGNEQYFGPGTRLTVT.

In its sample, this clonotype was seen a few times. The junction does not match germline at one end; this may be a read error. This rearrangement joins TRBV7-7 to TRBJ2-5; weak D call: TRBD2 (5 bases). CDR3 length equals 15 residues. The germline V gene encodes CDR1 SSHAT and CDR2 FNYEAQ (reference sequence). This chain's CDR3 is CASSLTSLLQETQYF. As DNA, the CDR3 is TGTGCTAGCAGCTTAACTAGTTTGCTCCAAGAGACCCAGTACTTC.

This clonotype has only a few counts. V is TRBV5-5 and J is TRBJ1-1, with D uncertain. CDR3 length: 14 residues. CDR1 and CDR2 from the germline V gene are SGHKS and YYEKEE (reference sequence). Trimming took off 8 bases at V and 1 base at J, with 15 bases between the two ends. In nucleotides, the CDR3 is TGTGCCAGTATTTCGATCGCGGGGAACACTGAAGCTTTCTTT. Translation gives CASISIAGNTEAFF.

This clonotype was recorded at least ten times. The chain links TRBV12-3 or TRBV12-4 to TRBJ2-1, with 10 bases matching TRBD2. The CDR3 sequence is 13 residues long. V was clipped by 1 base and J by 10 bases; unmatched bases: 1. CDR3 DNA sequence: TGTGCCAGCAGTTTAGGGACTAGCGGCGAGCAGTTCTTC. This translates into CASSLGTSGEQFF.

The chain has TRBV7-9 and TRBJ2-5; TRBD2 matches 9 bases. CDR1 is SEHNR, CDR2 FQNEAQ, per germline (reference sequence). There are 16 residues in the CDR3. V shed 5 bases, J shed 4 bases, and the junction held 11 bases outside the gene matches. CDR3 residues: CASSLSAGGPGETQYF. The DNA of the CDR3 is TGTGCCAGCAGCCTATCGGCGGGGGGGCCCGGAGAGACCCAGTACTTC.

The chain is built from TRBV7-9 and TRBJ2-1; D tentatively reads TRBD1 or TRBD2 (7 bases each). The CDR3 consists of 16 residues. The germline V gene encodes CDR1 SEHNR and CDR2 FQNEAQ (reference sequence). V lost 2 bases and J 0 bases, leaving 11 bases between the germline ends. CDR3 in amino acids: CASSLSRGGSYNEQFF. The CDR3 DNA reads TGTGCCAGCAGCTTAAGCAGGGGGGGCTCCTACAATGAGCAGTTCTTC.

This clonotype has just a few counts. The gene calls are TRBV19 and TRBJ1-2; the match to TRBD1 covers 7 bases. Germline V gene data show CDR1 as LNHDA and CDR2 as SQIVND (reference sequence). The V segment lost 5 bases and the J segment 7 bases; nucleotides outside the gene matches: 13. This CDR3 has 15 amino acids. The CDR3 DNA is TGTGCCAGTAGTGTCCTCGACAGGGTGCCTCTTGGCTACACCTTC. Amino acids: CASSVLDRVPLGYTF.

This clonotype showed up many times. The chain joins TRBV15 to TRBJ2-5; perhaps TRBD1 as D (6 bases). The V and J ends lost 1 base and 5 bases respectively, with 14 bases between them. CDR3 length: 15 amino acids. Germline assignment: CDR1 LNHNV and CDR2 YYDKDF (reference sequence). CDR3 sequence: CATSRGTEGIETQYF. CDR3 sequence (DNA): TGTGCCACCAGCAGAGGGACAGAAGGGATTGAGACCCAGTACTTC.

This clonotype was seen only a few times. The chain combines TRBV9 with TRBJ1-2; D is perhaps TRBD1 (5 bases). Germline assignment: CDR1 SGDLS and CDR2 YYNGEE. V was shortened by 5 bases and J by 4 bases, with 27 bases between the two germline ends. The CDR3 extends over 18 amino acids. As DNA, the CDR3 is TGTGCCAGCAGGACTGAGCACCGGGGACGGGGGAAGATCTATGGCTACACCTTC. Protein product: CASRTEHRGRGKIYGYTF.

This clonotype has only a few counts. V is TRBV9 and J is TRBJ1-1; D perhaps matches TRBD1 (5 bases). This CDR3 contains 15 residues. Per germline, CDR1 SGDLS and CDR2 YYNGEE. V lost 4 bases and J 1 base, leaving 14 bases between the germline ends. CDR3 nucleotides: TGTGCCAGCAGCCCCGGGGGGGATCCGAACACTGAAGCTTTCTTT. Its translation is CASSPGGDPNTEAFF.

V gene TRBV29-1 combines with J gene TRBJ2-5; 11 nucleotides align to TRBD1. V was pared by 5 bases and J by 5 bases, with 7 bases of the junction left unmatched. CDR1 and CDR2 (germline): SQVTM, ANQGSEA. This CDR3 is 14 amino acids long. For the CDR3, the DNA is TGCAGCGTTCCGGACAGGGGGCGATGGGAGACCCAGTACTTC. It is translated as CSVPDRGRWETQYF.